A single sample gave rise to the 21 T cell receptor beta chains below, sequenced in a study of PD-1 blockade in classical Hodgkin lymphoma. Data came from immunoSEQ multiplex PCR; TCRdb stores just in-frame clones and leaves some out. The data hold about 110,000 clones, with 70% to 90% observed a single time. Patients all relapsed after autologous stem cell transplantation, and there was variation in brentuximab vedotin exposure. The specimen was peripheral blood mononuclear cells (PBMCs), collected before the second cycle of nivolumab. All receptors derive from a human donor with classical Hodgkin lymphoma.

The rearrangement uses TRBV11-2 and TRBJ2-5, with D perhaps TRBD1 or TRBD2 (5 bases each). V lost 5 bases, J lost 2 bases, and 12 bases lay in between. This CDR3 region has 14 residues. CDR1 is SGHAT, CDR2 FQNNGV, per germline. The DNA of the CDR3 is TGTGCCAGCAGCCGGGGACCACTGCAAGAGACCCAGTACTTC. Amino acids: CASSRGPLQETQYF.

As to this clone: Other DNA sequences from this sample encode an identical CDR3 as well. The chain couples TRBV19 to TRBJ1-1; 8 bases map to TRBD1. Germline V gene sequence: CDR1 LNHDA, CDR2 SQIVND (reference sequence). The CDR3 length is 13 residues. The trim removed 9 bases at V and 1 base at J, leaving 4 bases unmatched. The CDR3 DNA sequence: TGTGCCAGCGGGACAGGCGGGAACACTGAAGCTTTCTTT. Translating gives CASGTGGNTEAFF.

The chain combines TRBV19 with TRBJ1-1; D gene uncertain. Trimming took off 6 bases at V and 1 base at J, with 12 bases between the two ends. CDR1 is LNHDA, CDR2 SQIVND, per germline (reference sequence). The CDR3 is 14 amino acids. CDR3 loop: CASRKGWENTEAFF. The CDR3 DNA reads TGTGCCAGTAGGAAAGGATGGGAGAACACTGAAGCTTTCTTT.

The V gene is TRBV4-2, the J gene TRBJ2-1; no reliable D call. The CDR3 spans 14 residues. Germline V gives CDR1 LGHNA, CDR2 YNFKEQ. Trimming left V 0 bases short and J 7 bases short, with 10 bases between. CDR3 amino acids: CASSQDASLNEQFF. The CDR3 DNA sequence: TGTGCCAGCAGCCAAGACGCGTCGCTTAATGAGCAGTTCTTC.

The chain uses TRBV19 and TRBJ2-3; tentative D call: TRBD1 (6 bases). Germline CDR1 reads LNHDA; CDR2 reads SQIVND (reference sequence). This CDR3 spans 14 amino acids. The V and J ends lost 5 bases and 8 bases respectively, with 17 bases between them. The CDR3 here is CASSDYPGTITQYF. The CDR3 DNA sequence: TGTGCCAGTAGTGACTACCCCGGGACAATTACGCAGTATTTT.

The CDR3 nucleotides are TGTGCCTGGCTTAGGGGTGGCTACACCTTC. Translated: CAWLRGGYTF. The gene calls are TRBV30 and TRBJ1-2, with D perhaps matching TRBD1 (5 bases). V was pared by 5 bases and J by 7 bases, with 8 bases between. The CDR3 consists of 10 residues. Germline V gene lookup returns CDR1 GTSNPN and CDR2 SVGIG (reference sequence).

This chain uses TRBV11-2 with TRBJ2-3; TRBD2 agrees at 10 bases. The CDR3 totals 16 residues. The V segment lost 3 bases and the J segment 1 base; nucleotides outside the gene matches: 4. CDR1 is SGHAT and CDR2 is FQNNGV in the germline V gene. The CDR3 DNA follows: TGTGCCAGCAGCTTTCCTAGCGGGAGCGGCACAGATACGCAGTATTTT. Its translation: CASSFPSGSGTDTQYF.

CDR3 nucleotide sequence: TGTGCCAGCAGCTTAGCGAGGCCAGGGGGCAAAAGCTCCTACGAGCAGTACTTC. Translation gives CASSLARPGGKSSYEQYF. The genes are TRBV7-2 and TRBJ2-7, with 8 bases that match TRBD1. The CDR3 consists of 18 residues. J lost 0 bases, V lost 0 bases, and 10 bases had no gene match. The germline gives CDR1 SGHTA, CDR2 FQGNSA.

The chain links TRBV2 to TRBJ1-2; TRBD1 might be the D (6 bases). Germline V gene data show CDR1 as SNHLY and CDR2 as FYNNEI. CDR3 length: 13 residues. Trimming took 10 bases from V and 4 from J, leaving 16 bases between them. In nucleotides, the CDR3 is TGTGCCACCGAGGACAGCCTCGGCTATGGCTACACCTTC. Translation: CATEDSLGYGYTF.

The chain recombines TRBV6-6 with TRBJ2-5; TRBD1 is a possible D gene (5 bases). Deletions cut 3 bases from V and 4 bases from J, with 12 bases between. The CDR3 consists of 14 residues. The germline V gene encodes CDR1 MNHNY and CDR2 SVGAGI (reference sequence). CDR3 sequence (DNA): TGTGCCAGCAGTTATGTGCAGGGTGGAGAGACCCAGTACTTC. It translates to CASSYVQGGETQYF.

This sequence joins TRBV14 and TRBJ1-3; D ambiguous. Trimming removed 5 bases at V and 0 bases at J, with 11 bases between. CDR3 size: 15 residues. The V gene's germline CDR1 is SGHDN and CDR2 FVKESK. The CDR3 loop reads CASSNWPRSGNTIYF. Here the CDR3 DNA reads TGTGCCAGCAGCAACTGGCCGCGCTCTGGAAACACCATATATTTT.

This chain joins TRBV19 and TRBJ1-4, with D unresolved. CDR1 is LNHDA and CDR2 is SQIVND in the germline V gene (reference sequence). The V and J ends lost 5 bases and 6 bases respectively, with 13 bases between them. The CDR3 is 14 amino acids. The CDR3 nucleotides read TGTGCCAGTAGTGCCTCAGGAACCCATGAAAAACTGTTTTTT. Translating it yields CASSASGTHEKLFF.

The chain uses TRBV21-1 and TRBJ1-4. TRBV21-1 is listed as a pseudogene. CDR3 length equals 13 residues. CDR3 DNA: TGTGCCAGCAACGGGACTGAGGGAGAAAAACTGTTTTTT. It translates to CASNGTEGEKLFF.

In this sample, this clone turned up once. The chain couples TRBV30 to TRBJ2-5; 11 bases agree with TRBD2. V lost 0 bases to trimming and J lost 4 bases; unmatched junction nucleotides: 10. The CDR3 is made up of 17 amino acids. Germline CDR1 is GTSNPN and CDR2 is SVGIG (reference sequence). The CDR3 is CAWSVYTSGSLAETQYF. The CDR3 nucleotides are TGTGCCTGGAGTGTTTACACTAGCGGGAGTTTGGCAGAGACCCAGTACTTC.

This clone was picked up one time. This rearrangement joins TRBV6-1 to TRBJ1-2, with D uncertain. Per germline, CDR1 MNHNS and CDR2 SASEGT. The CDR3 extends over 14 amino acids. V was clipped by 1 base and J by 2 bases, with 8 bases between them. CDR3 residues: CASSEGPPNYGYTF. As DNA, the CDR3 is TGTGCCAGCAGTGAAGGACCCCCGAACTATGGCTACACCTTC.

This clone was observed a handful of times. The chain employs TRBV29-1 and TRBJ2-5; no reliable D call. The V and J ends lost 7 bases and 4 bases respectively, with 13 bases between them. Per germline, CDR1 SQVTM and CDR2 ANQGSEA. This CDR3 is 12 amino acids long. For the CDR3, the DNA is TGCAGCGCCGGACGTATGGGAGAGACCCAGTACTTC. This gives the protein CSAGRMGETQYF.

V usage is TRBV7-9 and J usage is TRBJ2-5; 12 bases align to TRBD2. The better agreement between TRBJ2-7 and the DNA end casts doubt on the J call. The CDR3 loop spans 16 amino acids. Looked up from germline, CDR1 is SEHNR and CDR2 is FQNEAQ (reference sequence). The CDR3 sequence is CASSLTTSGRTYEQYF. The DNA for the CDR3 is TGTGCCAGCAGCTTAACGACTAGCGGGAGAACCTACGAGCAGTACTTC.

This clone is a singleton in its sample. The CDR3 nucleotides read TGTGCCAGCAGTGGGTGGGACAATGGGGCCAACGTCCTGACTTTC. It codes for CASSGWDNGANVLTF. The chain has TRBV25-1 and TRBJ2-6, with D possibly being TRBD1 (6 bases). This CDR3 spans 15 amino acids. Germline V gene sequence: CDR1 MGHDK, CDR2 SYGVNS. The V gene lost 4 bases and the J gene lost 3 bases, with 10 bases spanning the gap.

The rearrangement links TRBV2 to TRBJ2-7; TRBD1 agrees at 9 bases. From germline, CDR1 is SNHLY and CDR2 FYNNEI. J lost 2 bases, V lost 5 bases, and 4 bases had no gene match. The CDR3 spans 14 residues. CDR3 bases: TGTGCCAGCAGTTGGGACAGGGCTACCTACGAGCAGTACTTC. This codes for CASSWDRATYEQYF.

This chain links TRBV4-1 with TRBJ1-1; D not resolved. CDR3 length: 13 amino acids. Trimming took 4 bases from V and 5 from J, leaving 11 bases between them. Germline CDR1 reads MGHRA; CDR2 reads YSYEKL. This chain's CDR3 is CASSRGRLTEAFF. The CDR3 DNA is TGCGCCAGCAGCCGCGGTAGGTTGACTGAAGCTTTCTTT.

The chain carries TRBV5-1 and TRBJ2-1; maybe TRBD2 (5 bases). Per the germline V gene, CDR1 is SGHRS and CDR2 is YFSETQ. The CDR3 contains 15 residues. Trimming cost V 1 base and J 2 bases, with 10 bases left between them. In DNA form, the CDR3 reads TGCGCCAGCAGCTTGAGGGAGCGAGCCTACAATGAGCAGTTCTTC. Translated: CASSLRERAYNEQFF.